This TCR beta chain emerged from a study of T cells in tumors after PD-1 blockade. Across the study: No patient had prior checkpoint blockade, systemic immunosuppression, or radiotherapy within 4 weeks. Blood samples averaged around 110,000 templates (range about 21,000-260,000) and under 40,000 unique clonotypes.

Tumor or blood genomic DNA was sequenced, with inputs of about 616 ng to 6,004 ng. Sequencing used immunoSEQ multiplex PCR; TCRdb keeps in-frame clones, though not all of them. The repertoire includes approximately 60,000 clones, around three quarters of them detected once, and roughly 13% sits in the top ten. The germline gives CDR1 MGHRA, CDR2 YSYEKL. This CDR3 has 14 residues. Trimming took off 3 bases at V and 5 bases at J, with 13 bases between the two ends. This TCR came from a human donor with basal cell carcinoma. This specimen consisted of PBMCs, obtained before anti-PD-1 treatment. The V and J genes are TRBV4-1 and TRBJ2-5, with a weak D call TRBD2 (6 bases). For the CDR3, the DNA is TGCGCCAGCAGCCATACAGGTGCGGGGGAGACCCAGTACTTC. Encoded protein: CASSHTGAGETQYF.